These 14 T cell receptor beta chains originate from one sample sequenced in a study of blood T cell repertoires in COVID-19. Sequencing was performed with immunoSEQ multiplex PCR; in TCRdb, only in-frame clones are kept and a portion is missing. The sample has some 140,000 clones; around 77% are singletons. Material for sequencing was peripheral blood. All receptors derive from a human donor in a cohort sampled during active COVID-19.

This clone was counted only a few times. This chain uses TRBV6-2 or TRBV6-3 with TRBJ1-1; D might be TRBD1 (6 bases). Trimming removed 5 bases from V and 4 bases from J, with 17 bases in between. Germline V gives CDR1 MNHEY, CDR2 SVGEGT. The CDR3 loop spans 15 amino acids. CDR3 sequence: CASSRPRGSATEAFF. The CDR3 coding sequence is TGTGCCAGCAGTAGGCCCAGGGGATCTGCCACTGAAGCTTTCTTT.

The chain is built from TRBV6-5 and TRBJ1-4, with TRBD1 as a possible D gene (6 bases). The CDR3 spans 14 residues. Trimming stripped 11 bases from V and 3 bases from J, with 16 bases between. Per germline, CDR1 MNHEY and CDR2 SVGAGI. CDR3 sequence: CASLGGQANEKLFF. CDR3 nucleotide sequence: TGTGCCTCGTTGGGGGGGCAGGCTAATGAAAAACTGTTTTTT.

J is TRBJ2-4 and V is TRBV6-2 or TRBV6-3; D unclear. The CDR3 is 17 residues long. Germline CDR1 is MNHEY and CDR2 is SVGEGT. Trimming took off 0 bases at V and 8 bases at J, with 20 bases between the two ends. The DNA of the CDR3 is TGTGCCAGCAGTTACTCGAGTCAGAATAGCCCCAAGGACATTCAGTACTTC. Its protein is CASSYSSQNSPKDIQYF.

This chain joins TRBV5-1 and TRBJ1-2; 8 nucleotides line up with TRBD1. V lost 1 base to trimming and J lost 5 bases; unmatched junction nucleotides: 10. CDR1 and CDR2 (germline): SGHRS, YFSETQ. The CDR3 spans 16 residues. This CDR3 reads CASSLSVDRGTYGYTF. CDR3 nucleotides: TGCGCCAGCAGCTTGTCGGTTGACAGGGGAACTTATGGCTACACCTTC.

The J gene is TRBJ1-1, the V gene TRBV11-2; D may be TRBD1 (5 bases). Trimming removed 5 bases from V and 0 bases from J, with 10 bases in between. Germline values: CDR1 SGHAT, CDR2 FQNNGV. This CDR3 spans 14 amino acids. In DNA, the CDR3 is TGTGCCAGCAGCCCAGAGACAGTGAACACTGAAGCTTTCTTT. This codes for CASSPETVNTEAFF.

The chain combines TRBV5-1 with TRBJ2-7, with 9 bases lining up with TRBD2. Germline V gene data show CDR1 as SGHRS and CDR2 as YFSETQ. V lost 4 bases, J lost 2 bases, and 7 bases stayed unmatched. The CDR3 length is 15 residues. CDR3 loop: CASSPVAGAAYEQYF. The DNA for the CDR3 is TGCGCCAGCAGCCCAGTAGCGGGGGCCGCCTACGAGCAGTACTTC.

V is TRBV5-1 and J is TRBJ2-7, with a tentative D call TRBD1 (5 bases). This CDR3 has 15 amino acids. Germline CDR1 is SGHRS and CDR2 is YFSETQ. Trimming cost V 0 bases and J 0 bases, with 10 bases left between them. The CDR3 nucleotides are TGCGCCAGCAGCTTGGTCCAGGGTTTCTCCTACGAGCAGTACTTC. This translates into CASSLVQGFSYEQYF.

The rearrangement joins TRBV9 to TRBJ1-3; D uncertain. Germline assignment: CDR1 SGDLS and CDR2 YYNGEE. This CDR3 is built from 16 residues. The V and J ends lost 0 bases and 0 bases respectively, with 10 bases between them. The CDR3 DNA follows: TGTGCCAGCAGCGTAGGAGGTTCGAGCTCTGGAAACACCATATATTTT. As protein: CASSVGGSSSGNTIYF. The entire variable domain, with the rest obtained from reference TRBV9 and TRBJ1-3, is as follows: DSGVTQTPKHLITATGQRVTLRCSPRSGDLSVYWYQQSLDQGLQFLIQYYNGEERAKGNILERFSAQQFPDLHSELNLSSLELGDSALYFCASSVGGSSSGNTIYFGEGSWLTVV.

The chain joins TRBV12-3 or TRBV12-4 to TRBJ1-4; D call uncertain. Trimming took 3 bases from V and 5 from J, leaving 7 bases between them. The CDR3 contains 13 residues. CDR3 in amino acids: CASSFGENEKLFF. In DNA, the CDR3 is TGTGCCAGCAGTTTCGGGGAAAATGAAAAACTGTTTTTT.

V and J are TRBV2 and TRBJ2-6; TRBD2 matches 7 bases. This CDR3 is built from 11 residues. Germline loops: CDR1 SNHLY, CDR2 FYNNEI. V lost 8 bases and J lost 10; bases outside the gene matches: 2. The DNA for the CDR3 is TGTGCCAGCCGGCGGGGGAACGTCCTGACTTTC. Translating gives CASRRGNVLTF.

The J gene is TRBJ1-2, the V gene TRBV6-1; 8 bases are shared with TRBD1. Trimming took 3 bases from V and 2 from J; bases not matched to a gene: 2. CDR1 and CDR2 (germline): MNHNS, SASEGT. This CDR3 has 14 amino acids. Here the CDR3 reads CASSEGQANYGYTF. DNA of the CDR3: TGTGCCAGCAGTGAGGGACAGGCCAACTATGGCTACACCTTC.

The V gene is TRBV10-2, the J gene TRBJ1-6, with 8 bases identical to TRBD1. From germline, CDR1 is WSHSY and CDR2 SAAADI. V shed 5 bases, J shed 3 bases, and the junction held 0 bases outside the gene matches. This CDR3 spans 14 amino acids. The CDR3 here is CASSTGGYNSPLHF. The CDR3 DNA sequence: TGCGCCAGCAGTACAGGGGGCTATAATTCACCCCTCCACTTT.

The V gene is TRBV30, the J gene TRBJ1-1; 10 bases map to TRBD1. The length of the CDR3 is 15 residues. The V and J ends lost 0 bases and 10 bases, in that order; junction bases with no gene match: 11. Germline CDR1 reads GTSNPN; CDR2 reads SVGIG (reference sequence). The CDR3 sequence is CAWSVGDRGNKGAFF. In DNA, the CDR3 is TGTGCCTGGAGTGTAGGGGACAGGGGAAATAAGGGAGCTTTCTTT.

The rearrangement links TRBV7-9 to TRBJ1-3; D remains ambiguous. The CDR3 is 15 amino acids. Deletions cut 7 bases from V and 6 bases from J, with 19 bases between. CDR1 SEHNR and CDR2 FQNEAQ come from the germline V gene (reference sequence). CDR3 bases: TGTGCCAGCACGCGTACACTAACCGGGGAAAACACCATATATTTT. This sequence encodes CASTRTLTGENTIYF. The full variable domain, its missing parts supplied by reference TRBV7-9 and TRBJ1-3, is DTGVSQNPRHKITKRGQNVTFRCDPISEHNRLYWYRQTLGQGPEFLTYFQNEAQLEKSRLLSDRFSAERPKGSFSTLEIQRTEQGDSAMYLCASTRTLTGENTIYFGEGSWLTVV.